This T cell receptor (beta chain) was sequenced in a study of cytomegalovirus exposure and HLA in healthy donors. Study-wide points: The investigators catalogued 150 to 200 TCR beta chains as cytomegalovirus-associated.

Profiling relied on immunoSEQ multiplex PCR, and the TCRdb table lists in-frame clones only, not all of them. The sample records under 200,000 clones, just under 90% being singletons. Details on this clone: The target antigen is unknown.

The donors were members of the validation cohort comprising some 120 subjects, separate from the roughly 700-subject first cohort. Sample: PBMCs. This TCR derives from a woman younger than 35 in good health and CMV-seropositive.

The CDR3 coding sequence is TGTGCCAGCAGCTCGGGACAGCGGGGGCAGCCCCAGCATTTT. It translates to CASSSGQRGQPQHF. This sequence joins TRBV7-2 and TRBJ1-5; 7 nucleotides line up with TRBD1. The V gene's germline CDR1 is SGHTA and CDR2 FQGNSA. The CDR3 contains 14 residues. Unmatched junction bases numbered 7, after V lost 4 bases and J lost 7 bases.